This paragraph covers one TCR beta chain sequence. Its target is unknown. This CDR3 region has 16 residues. The V gene end was trimmed by 4 bases and the J gene end by 4 bases; junction bases not matched to a gene: 7. CDR1 and CDR2 (germline): MDHEN, SYDVKM. Each CDR3 protein gets one entry after TCRdb re-called the 5' RACE reads with MiXCR. Of nearly 900,000 distinct CDR3 sequences detected, approximately 13% appear once; the ten largest clones hold about 1.6%. The data were obtained in a study of identical twins. General study findings and limits: Cord blood's abundant beta clonotypes had fewer insertions, unlike memory repertoires. Among out-of-frame alpha sequences shared by twins, low generation probability occurred in excess. Modelling approaches yielded underestimates of out-of-frame TCR alpha sharing between monozygotic twins. For zero-insertion analyses, partial confounding could come from invariant MAIT and iNKT cells.

The same specimen was also included in a second study, on yellow fever vaccine responses in identical twins.

The sample consisted of PBMCs. The chain joins TRBV28 to TRBJ2-5, with 12 positions matching TRBD2. The TCR was taken from a woman younger than 30 in good health. In nucleotides, the CDR3 is TGTGCCAGCAGTTCCTACCTAGCGGGGGGGGGAGAGACCCAGTACTTC. Translating gives CASSSYLAGGGETQYF. The entire variable domain, with the rest obtained from reference TRBV28 and TRBJ2-5, is as follows: DVKVTQSSRYLVKRTGEKVFLECVQDMDHENMFWYRQDPGLGLRLIYFSYDVKMKEKGDIPEGYSVSREKKERFSLILESASTNQTSMYLCASSSYLAGGGETQYFGPGTRLLVL.